The 23 T cell receptor beta chains below come from one sample, sequenced in a study of cytomegalovirus exposure and HLA in healthy donors. Amplification used 60 Vbeta primers and 13 Jbeta primers. The repertoire was sequenced with immunoSEQ multiplex PCR; TCRdb's copy has only in-frame clones and lacks some. The profile shows some 160,000 clones, approximately 9% of them singletons. Sample: PBMCs. These receptors all come from a male donor in good health and CMV-seronegative.

This clone was recorded a few times. The chain joins TRBV30 to TRBJ1-1; D remains ambiguous. Germline-derived CDR1 and CDR2 are GTSNPN and SVGIG (reference sequence). Trimming took off 4 bases at V and 1 base at J, with 10 bases between the two ends. The CDR3 loop spans 13 amino acids. Here the CDR3 DNA reads TGTGCCTGGACCTACGCGGGGAACACTGAAGCTTTCTTT. It translates to CAWTYAGNTEAFF.

As to this clone: Other DNA sequences of this sample code for an identical CDR3. The gene calls are TRBV5-1 and TRBJ1-5; unclear D gene. Germline CDR1 SGHRS, CDR2 YFSETQ. Trimming pared 4 bases from V and 4 bases from J, leaving 9 bases between. The CDR3 is made up of 13 amino acids. CDR3 region: CASSPGGNQPQHF. As DNA, the CDR3 is TGCGCCAGCAGCCCGGGCGGGAATCAGCCCCAGCATTTT.

The gene calls are TRBV2 and TRBJ1-2; weak D call: TRBD1 (5 bases). This CDR3 spans 14 amino acids. V gave up 0 bases and J gave up 4 bases, with 9 bases separating them. The germline V gene has CDR1 SNHLY and CDR2 FYNNEI. The CDR3 DNA reads as TGTGCCAGCAGTGAAGCGCAGGGTTTCTATGGCTACACCTTC. Its translation is CASSEAQGFYGYTF.

In this sample, this clone turned up a few times. The sample contains more than one DNA sequence encoding this CDR3. The chain joins TRBV7-2 to TRBJ2-1; TRBD1 matches at 10 bases. This CDR3 has 15 amino acids. Trimming at V came to 3 bases and at J to 4 bases, leaving 3 bases not matched to a gene. CDR1 is SGHTA, CDR2 FQGNSA, per germline. In nucleotides, the CDR3 is TGTGCCAGCAGCTTGGGGACAGGGGTATACAATGAGCAGTTCTTC. Amino acids: CASSLGTGVYNEQFF.

This clone was detected a few times. CDR3 DNA sequence: TGTGCCAGCAGCTCTACAGGGTACAATGAGCAGTTCTTC. It specifies CASSSTGYNEQFF. The gene calls are TRBV27 and TRBJ2-1, with a tentative D call TRBD1 (6 bases). V was clipped by 6 bases and J by 4 bases, with 10 bases between them. Germline-derived CDR1 and CDR2 are MNHEY and SMNVEV (reference sequence). The CDR3 sequence is 13 residues long.

This clone has more than one count but fewer than ten. This rearrangement joins TRBV5-8 to TRBJ2-2; TRBD2 aligns across 10 bases. CDR3 length: 15 amino acids. Trimming took 4 bases from V and 3 from J; bases not matched to a gene: 3. Germline V CDR1 and CDR2: SGHTS, YDEGEE. CDR3 protein: CASSGLAVYTGELFF. CDR3 coding DNA: TGTGCCAGCAGCGGACTAGCGGTTTACACCGGGGAGCTGTTTTTT.

The sample holds a few counts of this clone. The chain recombines TRBV20-1 with TRBJ2-1; D is undetermined. V was clipped by 4 bases and J by 7 bases, with 5 bases between them. The CDR3 length is 10 residues. Germline lookup yields CDR1 DFQATT and CDR2 SNEGSKA (reference sequence). CDR3 coding DNA: TGCAGTGCTACGGTGAATGAGCAGTTCTTC. It is translated as CSATVNEQFF.

The genes are TRBV6-5 and TRBJ2-7; 7 bases line up with TRBD2. The trim removed 6 bases at V and 2 bases at J, leaving 10 bases unmatched. Germline values: CDR1 MNHEY, CDR2 SVGAGI. The CDR3 runs 15 residues. CDR3: CASSQREVSPYEQYF. The CDR3 DNA follows: TGTGCCAGCAGCCAACGGGAGGTCTCACCCTACGAGCAGTACTTC.

This clone has more than one count but fewer than ten. The chain has TRBV28 and TRBJ2-5; 9 bases agree with TRBD2. This CDR3 has 16 residues. Germline CDR1 and CDR2: MDHEN and SYDVKM. With V trimmed by 6 bases and J by 5 bases, 13 bases remained unmatched. In DNA, the CDR3 is TGTGCCAGCAGCCTCCTCCTAGCGGGATTGGGGGAGACCCAGTACTTC. Its protein product is CASSLLLAGLGETQYF.

This chain joins TRBV5-6 and TRBJ2-7; 7 nucleotides match TRBD2. Trimming took 4 bases from V and 6 from J; bases not matched to a gene: 7. CDR3 length: 13 amino acids. CDR1 and CDR2 (germline): SGHDT, YYEEEE. CDR3 in amino acids: CASSPAGDTEQYF. The CDR3 DNA is TGTGCCAGCAGCCCGGCGGGAGACACCGAGCAGTACTTC.

The chain has TRBV30 and TRBJ2-3; 8 bases line up with TRBD1. CDR3 size: 14 residues. Looked up from germline, CDR1 is GTSNPN and CDR2 is SVGIG (reference sequence). Trimming removed 4 bases from V and 3 bases from J; junction bases left unmatched: 6. As DNA, the CDR3 is TGTGCCTGGACACAGGGGGTATCGACAGATACGCAGTATTTT. As protein: CAWTQGVSTDTQYF.

The rearrangement joins TRBV4-3 to TRBJ2-1, with 7 bases that match TRBD2. Germline V gives CDR1 LGHNA, CDR2 YSLEER. CDR3 size: 17 residues. V gave up 4 bases and J gave up 2 bases; unmatched junction bases: 11. The CDR3 nucleotides read TGCGCCAGCAGCCTTCTTGTCGGGAGGCCCGCCTACAATGAGCAGTTCTTC. Protein product: CASSLLVGRPAYNEQFF.

This clone was seen only a few times. This chain links TRBV27 with TRBJ1-2, with 9 bases fitting TRBD1. Germline V gene sequence: CDR1 MNHEY, CDR2 SMNVEV (reference sequence). The CDR3 contains 12 residues. V gave up 6 bases and J gave up 8 bases; unmatched junction bases: 4. Here the CDR3 reads CASREQGAGYTF. For the CDR3, the DNA is TGTGCCAGCAGAGAACAGGGGGCGGGCTACACCTTC.

This clone has more than one count but fewer than ten. This chain links TRBV5-6 with TRBJ2-3, with a tentative D call TRBD2 (7 bases). CDR1 and CDR2 (germline): SGHDT, YYEEEE. V was shortened by 0 bases and J by 8 bases, with 16 bases between the two germline ends. The CDR3 extends over 15 amino acids. CDR3 amino acids: CASSLGEGRGGTQYF. The CDR3 DNA sequence: TGTGCCAGCAGCTTGGGGGAGGGTCGAGGGGGTACGCAGTATTTT.

This clone turned up a few times. The chain employs TRBV19 and TRBJ2-6; D is unclear. This CDR3 has 15 residues. V was shortened by 5 bases and J by 0 bases, with 8 bases between the two germline ends. Germline V gene data show CDR1 as LNHDA and CDR2 as SQIVND (reference sequence). In DNA, the CDR3 is TGTGCCAGTAGTGCCGGGTACTCTGGGGCCAACGTCCTGACTTTC. Its translation is CASSAGYSGANVLTF.

V usage is TRBV6-5 and J usage is TRBJ1-2; 7 nucleotides line up with TRBD1. The CDR3 totals 13 residues. Germline lookup yields CDR1 MNHEY and CDR2 SVGAGI. With V trimmed by 7 bases and J by 6 bases, 8 bases remained unmatched. CDR3 region: CASTPDRVNGYTF. CDR3 nucleotide sequence: TGTGCCAGCACCCCCGACAGGGTGAATGGCTACACCTTC.

This clone was detected only a few times. The gene calls are TRBV6-5 and TRBJ1-2; a possible D gene is TRBD1 (5 bases). V was trimmed by 5 bases and J by 0 bases, leaving 10 bases between them. Germline CDR1 MNHEY, CDR2 SVGAGI. This CDR3 is built from 14 residues. In nucleotides, the CDR3 is TGTGCCAGCAGTAGGACACCAGCTAACTATGGCTACACCTTC. It translates to CASSRTPANYGYTF.

This clone has only a few counts. The chain couples TRBV4-1 to TRBJ2-1; TRBD2 matches 12 bases. CDR3 size: 14 residues. V dropped 4 bases and J dropped 7; count of bases not matched to a gene: 2. The germline gives CDR1 MGHRA, CDR2 YSYEKL. The CDR3 loop is CASSRGLAGNEQFF. DNA of the CDR3: TGCGCCAGCAGCCGCGGACTAGCGGGGAATGAGCAGTTCTTC.

This clone was detected only a few times. The chain recombines TRBV10-3 with TRBJ1-2; weak D call: TRBD1 (6 bases). Germline lookup yields CDR1 ENHRY and CDR2 SYGVKD. This CDR3 comprises 15 residues. V gave up 2 bases and J gave up 2 bases, with 12 bases separating them. DNA of the CDR3: TGTGCCATCAGTGAGGTCTGGACAGCCAACTATGGCTACACCTTC. It translates to CAISEVWTANYGYTF.

The chain uses TRBV27 and TRBJ2-7, with 9 bases matching TRBD1. The CDR3 length is 13 residues. Unmatched junction bases numbered 0, after V lost 3 bases and J lost 3 bases. CDR1 is MNHEY, CDR2 SMNVEV, per germline (reference sequence). DNA of the CDR3: TGTGCCAGCAGTTTGGACAGGGGCTACGAGCAGTACTTC. It specifies CASSLDRGYEQYF.

This rearrangement joins TRBV9 to TRBJ2-1, with a tentative D call TRBD1 (7 bases). Germline CDR1 is SGDLS and CDR2 is YYNGEE. Deletions cut 7 bases from V and 16 bases from J, with 18 bases between. The CDR3 is 11 residues long. The CDR3 bases are TGTGCCAGCGGAGGGACAGTCCCATTTTTCTTC. It codes for CASGGTVPFFF.

This clone was recorded a few times. V is TRBV6-5 and J is TRBJ2-5; 9 nucleotides match TRBD1. The CDR3 length is 15 residues. CDR1 is MNHEY and CDR2 is SVGAGI in the germline V gene. V lost 5 bases and J lost 5; bases outside the gene matches: 9. CDR3 loop: CASSHTGGTGETQYF. The CDR3 DNA is TGTGCCAGCAGTCATACAGGGGGCACAGGGGAGACCCAGTACTTC.

This clone was seen a single time. V is TRBV9 and J is TRBJ2-3; 9 bases align to TRBD2. Trimming removed 3 bases from V and 0 bases from J; junction bases left unmatched: 5. The CDR3 consists of 16 residues. The germline CDR1 and CDR2 sequences are SGDLS and YYNGEE. This CDR3 is CASSEWAGGSTDTQYF. As DNA, the CDR3 is TGTGCCAGCAGCGAATGGGCGGGGGGGAGCACAGATACGCAGTATTTT. Combining the CDR3 with reference TRBV9 and TRBJ2-3 gives the whole variable domain DSGVTQTPKHLITATGQRVTLRCSPRSGDLSVYWYQQSLDQGLQFLIQYYNGEERAKGNILERFSAQQFPDLHSELNLSSLELGDSALYFCASSEWAGGSTDTQYFGPGTRLTVL.